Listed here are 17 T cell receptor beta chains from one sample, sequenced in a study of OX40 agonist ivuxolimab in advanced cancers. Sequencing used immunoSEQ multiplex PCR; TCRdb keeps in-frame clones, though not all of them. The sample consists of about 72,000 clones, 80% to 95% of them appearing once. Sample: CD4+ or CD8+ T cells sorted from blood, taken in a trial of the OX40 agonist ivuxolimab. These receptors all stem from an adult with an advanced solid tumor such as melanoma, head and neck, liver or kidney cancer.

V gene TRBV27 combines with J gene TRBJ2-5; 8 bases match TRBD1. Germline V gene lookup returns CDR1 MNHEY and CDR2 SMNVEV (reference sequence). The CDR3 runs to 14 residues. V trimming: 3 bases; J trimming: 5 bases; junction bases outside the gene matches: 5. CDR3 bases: TGTGCCAGCAGTTTTCAGGGGGCGGTGGAGACCCAGTACTTC. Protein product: CASSFQGAVETQYF.

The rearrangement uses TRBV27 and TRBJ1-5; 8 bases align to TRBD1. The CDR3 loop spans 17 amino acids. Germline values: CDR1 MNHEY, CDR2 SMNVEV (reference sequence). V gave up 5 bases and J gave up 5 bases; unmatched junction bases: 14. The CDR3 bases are TGTGCCAGCAGTACCACCCCCCCCGGACAGGGACATCAGCCCCAGCATTTT. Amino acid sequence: CASSTTPPGQGHQPQHF.

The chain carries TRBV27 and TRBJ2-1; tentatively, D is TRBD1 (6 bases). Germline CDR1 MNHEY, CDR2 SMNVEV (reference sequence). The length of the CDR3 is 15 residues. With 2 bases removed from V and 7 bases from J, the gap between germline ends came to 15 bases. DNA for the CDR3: TGTGCCAGCAGTTTAATTGGGTTTCAGGGGAATGAGCAGTTCTTC. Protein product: CASSLIGFQGNEQFF.

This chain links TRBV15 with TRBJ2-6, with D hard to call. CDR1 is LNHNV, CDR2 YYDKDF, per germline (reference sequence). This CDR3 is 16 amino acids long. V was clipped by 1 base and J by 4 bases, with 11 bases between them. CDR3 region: CATSRGVGPGANVLTF. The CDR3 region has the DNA TGTGCCACCAGCAGAGGAGTTGGGCCCGGGGCCAACGTCCTGACTTTC. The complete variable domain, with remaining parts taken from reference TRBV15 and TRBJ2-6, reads DAMVIQNPRYQVTQFGKPVTLSCSQTLNHNVMYWYQQKSSQAPKLLFHYYDKDFNNEADTPDNFQSRRPNTSFCFLDIRSPGLGDTAMYLCATSRGVGPGANVLTFGAGSRLTVL.

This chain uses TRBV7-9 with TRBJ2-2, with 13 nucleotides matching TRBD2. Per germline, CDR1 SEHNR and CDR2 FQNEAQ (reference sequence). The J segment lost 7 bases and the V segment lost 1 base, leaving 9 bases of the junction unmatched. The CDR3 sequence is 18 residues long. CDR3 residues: CASSLEYGTSGENGELFF. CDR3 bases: TGTGCCAGCAGCTTAGAGTACGGGACTAGCGGGGAAAACGGGGAGCTGTTTTTT.

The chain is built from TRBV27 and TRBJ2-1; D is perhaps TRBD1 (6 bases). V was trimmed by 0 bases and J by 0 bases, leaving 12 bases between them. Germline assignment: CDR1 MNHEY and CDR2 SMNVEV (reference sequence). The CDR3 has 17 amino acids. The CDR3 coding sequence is TGTGCCAGCAGTTTATCGAGAGCGGACAGCTCCTACAATGAGCAGTTCTTC. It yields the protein CASSLSRADSSYNEQFF.

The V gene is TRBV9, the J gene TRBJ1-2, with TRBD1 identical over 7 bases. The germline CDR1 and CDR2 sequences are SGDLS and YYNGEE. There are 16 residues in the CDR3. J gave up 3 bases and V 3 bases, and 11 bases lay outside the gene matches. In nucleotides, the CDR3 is TGTGCCAGCAGCGCAAATCAGCAGGGGGGAGACTATGGCTACACCTTC. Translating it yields CASSANQQGGDYGYTF.

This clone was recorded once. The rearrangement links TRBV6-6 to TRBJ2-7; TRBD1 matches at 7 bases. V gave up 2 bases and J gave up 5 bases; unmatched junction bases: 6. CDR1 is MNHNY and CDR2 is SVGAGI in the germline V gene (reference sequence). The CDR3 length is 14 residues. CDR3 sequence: CASSYSDRAHEQYF. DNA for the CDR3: TGTGCCAGCAGTTACAGTGACAGGGCCCACGAGCAGTACTTC.

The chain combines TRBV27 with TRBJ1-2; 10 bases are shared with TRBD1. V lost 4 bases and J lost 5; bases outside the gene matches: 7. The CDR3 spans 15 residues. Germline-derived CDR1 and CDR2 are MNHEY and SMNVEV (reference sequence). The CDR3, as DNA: TGTGCCAGCAGTTGGGGACAGGGGACTGGGTATGGCTACACCTTC. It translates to CASSWGQGTGYGYTF.

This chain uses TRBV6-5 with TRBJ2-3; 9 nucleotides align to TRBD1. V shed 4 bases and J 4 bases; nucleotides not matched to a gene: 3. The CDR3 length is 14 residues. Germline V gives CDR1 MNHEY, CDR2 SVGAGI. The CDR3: CASSSGQGADTQYF. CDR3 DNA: TGTGCCAGCAGTTCGGGACAGGGCGCAGATACGCAGTATTTT.

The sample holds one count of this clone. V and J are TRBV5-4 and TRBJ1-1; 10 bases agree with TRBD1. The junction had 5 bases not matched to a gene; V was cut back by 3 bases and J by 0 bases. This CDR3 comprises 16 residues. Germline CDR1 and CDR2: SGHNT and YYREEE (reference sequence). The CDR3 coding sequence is TGTGCCAGCAGCTCCGGGACAGGGGCGGTGAACACTGAAGCTTTCTTT. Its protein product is CASSSGTGAVNTEAFF.

The CDR3 bases are TGTGCCAGTCAACAGGGGGCTCAGCCCCAGCATTTT. Translating it yields CASQQGAQPQHF. The rearrangement uses TRBV19 and TRBJ1-5, with 9 bases lining up with TRBD1. Looked up from germline, CDR1 is LNHDA and CDR2 is SQIVND (reference sequence). The CDR3 length is 12 residues. V lost 8 bases to trimming and J lost 6 bases; unmatched junction nucleotides: 2.

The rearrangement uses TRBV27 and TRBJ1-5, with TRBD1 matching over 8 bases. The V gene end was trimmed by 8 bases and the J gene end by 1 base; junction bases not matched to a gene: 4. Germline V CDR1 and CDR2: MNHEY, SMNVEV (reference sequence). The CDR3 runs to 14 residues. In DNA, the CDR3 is TGTGCCAGCGGCCGACAGGGGAGCAATCAGCCCCAGCATTTT. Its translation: CASGRQGSNQPQHF.

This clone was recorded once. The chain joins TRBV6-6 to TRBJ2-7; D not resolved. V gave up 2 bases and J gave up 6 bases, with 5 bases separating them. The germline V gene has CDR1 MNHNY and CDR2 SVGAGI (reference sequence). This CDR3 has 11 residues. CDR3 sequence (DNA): TGTGCCAGCAGTTACGGCTTCGAGCAGTACTTC. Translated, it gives CASSYGFEQYF.

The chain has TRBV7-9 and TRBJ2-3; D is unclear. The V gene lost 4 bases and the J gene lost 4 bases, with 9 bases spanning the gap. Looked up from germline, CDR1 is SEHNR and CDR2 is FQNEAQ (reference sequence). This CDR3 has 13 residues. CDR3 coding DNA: TGTGCCAGCAGCTCCCGGATCTCAGATACGCAGTATTTT. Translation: CASSSRISDTQYF.

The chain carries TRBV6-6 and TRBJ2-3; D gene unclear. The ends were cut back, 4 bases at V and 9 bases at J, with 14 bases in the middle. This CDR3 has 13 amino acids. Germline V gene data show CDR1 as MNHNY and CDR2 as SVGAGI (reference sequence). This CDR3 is CASSSGLATTQYF. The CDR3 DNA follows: TGTGCCAGCAGTTCCGGTCTCGCCACCACGCAGTATTTT.

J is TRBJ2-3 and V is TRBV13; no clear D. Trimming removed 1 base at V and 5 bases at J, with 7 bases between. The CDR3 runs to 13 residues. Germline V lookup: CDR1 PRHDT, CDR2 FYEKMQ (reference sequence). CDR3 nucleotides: TGTGCCAGCAGCTTAGTTACGGGAGATACGCAGTATTTT. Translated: CASSLVTGDTQYF.